This TCR beta chain was sequenced in a study of CD8+CD57+ T cells in acquired aplastic anemia. Study-wide context: The mean DNA yield obtained from sorted CD4+ and CD8+ cells came to approximately 3 ug.

The CDR3 is 12 amino acids. Germline lookup yields CDR1 SNHLY and CDR2 FYNNEI. Template material for TCR beta VDJ and CDR3 profiling consisted of genomic DNA. From the reads, TCRdb called clonotypes with MiXCR, one entry per CDR3 protein. The sample holds some 190,000 distinct CDR3 sequences, less than 70% seen once. A remark on this clonotype: The antigen remains undetermined. An end of the junction differs from the germline gene, which may be a read error.

Study results and limitations: Comparison of patients with controls identified 25 to 30 shared CD8+ CDR3 sequences.

The sequencing input was sorted CD4+, CD8+, or CD8+CD57+ T cells (not recorded which) from PBMCs. The clonotype comes from a human donor in good health, serving as a control. This chain connects TRBV2 to TRBJ2-7; D might be TRBD1 (6 bases). CDR3 sequence (DNA): TGTGCCAGCAGTGTTAACGGACAGAGCGCTAACTTC. Its translation is CASSVNGQSANF.